Described below is a single TCR beta chain sequence and its context. Its binding antigen is unknown. No clone much larger than this one lies a single base away; base qualities are absent. These data come from a study of cytomegalovirus exposure and HLA in healthy donors (dated by TCRdb to the late 2010s). Concerning the study at large: In an earlier analysis of approximately 640 of the donors, approximately 300 Gb of sequence data and just under 120 million unique TCR beta sequences from about 190 million T cells were reported. Donor age, sex, ethnicity and CMV serostatus were compiled together with the repertoire data. The genetic ancestry cluster associated with self-reported Caucasian donors included 81% of the approximately 400 genotyped donors. A later analysis re-analyzed previously published TCR beta repertoires from approximately 700 donors and added high-resolution HLA genotyping to study TCR occurrence patterns. The aim of the study was to test whether cataloging public T cell receptors could identify signatures of past pathogen exposure. Rather than using new phenotypic data, the later analysis identified candidate immune exposures from TCR beta sequences and from how often those sequences occurred across donors. An earlier analysis of about 600 of the donors used high-throughput TCR beta sequencing to judge whether each TCR beta V gene segment behaved as functional or pseudogenic. Among some 400 genotyped donors of the cohort, an average of roughly 230,000 unique TCR beta nucleotide sequences was sequenced per donor, of which about 19% were non-productive. Both class I and class II loci were covered by HLA typing, at four-digit resolution. The number of typed donors differed by locus: roughly 620-640 for A, B, C, DRB1 and DQB1; 500 to 550 for DQA1; about 600 for DPA1; and around 470 for DPB1. All discovery cohort repertoires had been generated on a single sequencing platform. A later genetic analysis took genome-wide SNP genotypes for about 55% of the 666 donors and used that subset as a discovery cohort. An early release covering over 500 HLA-typed donors comprised about 290 gigabases of sequencing data and roughly 86 million unique TCR sequences. In addition to the first cohort of 650 to 750 subjects, a separate validation cohort of about 120 different subjects was used. High-throughput TCR immunosequencing, statistical association of individual TCRs with disease status, and machine learning were combined to predict cytomegalovirus infection status. About 5 DR-DQ haplotypes were handled as single units for association and clustering, since linkage in the cohort was strong. Using immunosequencing, the study profiled T cell repertoires from roughly 650 subjects and related those repertoires to cytomegalovirus serostatus.

Taken from the germline V gene, the CDR1 and CDR2 loops are SQVTM and ANQGSEA. V loses 8 bases of germline sequence and J loses 1 base, and the interval between the two ends is 12 bases. The CDR3 runs 13 amino acids, cysteine and phenylalanine included. The DNA shown is the 39-base CDR3, in frame from base 1. Library creation used the immunoSEQ multiplex PCR assay. For the multiplex PCR, a mixture combining 60 forward primers for TCR Vbeta segments and 13 reverse primers for TCR Jbeta segments was used. The CDR3 region of rearranged TCR beta genes was amplified from genomic DNA with a multiplex PCR assay. The Illumina HiSeq System was used to sequence the amplified TCR beta libraries as 87-base-pair reads. Turning to the authors' computational methods: A later analysis tallied tens of millions of unique TCR beta chains across the approximately 670 repertoires, and about 12 million of those chains were shared by two or more donors. A nearest-neighbor algorithm error-corrected the raw reads and collapsed the reads into unique sequences, merging closely related sequences to remove PCR and sequencing errors. V, D and J gene segments were assigned by aligning CDR3 sequences to IMGT reference sequences. Each retained sequence needed at least a six-nucleotide match to both a V gene segment and a J gene segment. Rearrangements were called productive when the CDR3 lacked stop codons and stayed in frame with V and J; all others were non-productive. CDR3 was defined according to IMGT convention as the region running from the second conserved V-encoded cysteine to the conserved J-encoded phenylalanine. In an earlier analysis of roughly 610 of the donors, sequences lacking an unambiguous match to a single V gene segment were excluded. In an earlier analysis of several hundred of the donors, V segments were called functional above 56.7% productive rearrangements and were called segregating when the between-donor standard deviation exceeded 5%. A statistical classification framework was developed to diagnose cytomegalovirus status using the catalog of TCR beta chain sequences. In a later analysis, TCR nucleotide sequences were compared against IMGT/GENE-DB human TR gene sequences so that V and J genes could be assigned. The TCRdist pipeline was used in a later analysis to assign CDR3 sequences and most-parsimonious VDJ recombination scenarios. In a later analysis, each TCR beta chain was defined by its CDR3 amino acid sequence together with its V-gene family, and reads without a unique V-gene family were excluded. In a later analysis, 450 to 600 highly shared, low-generation-probability nucleotide sequences were removed to address suspected cross-contamination and a sequencing artifact. In a later analysis, a clonal expansion index for each public chain was calculated from normalized within-repertoire ranks of inferred template counts. Generation probabilities in a later analysis came from a VDJ recombination model fitted to out-of-frame rearrangements, and those results were checked against IGoR. In a later analysis, hypergeometric tests were used to score TCR-TCR, TCR-HLA and TCR-CMV co-occurrence, with a repertoire-size bias correction applied to TCR pairs. To estimate false discovery rates, a later analysis permuted the HLA or CMV assignments 20 times. In a later analysis, co-occurring TCRs were grouped using DBSCAN, and TCRdist sequence similarity was added for clustering within HLA-allele-positive subsets. Repertoires with fewer than 30,000 or more than 120,000 public chains, plus five repertoires with anomalous nucleotide sharing, were excluded from co-occurrence clustering. Sourced from immuneACCESS, this table was stored by TCRdb with only in-frame sequences that have V and J called. A share of the clones is absent; for the studies checked, an unresolved V gene accounts for under half, and the remainder has no known explanation. That table is the source of V, J and clone size, and D and trimming were worked out from the DNA. A total of under 100,000 clones appear in this sample, 60% to 80% of them only once. Clones ranked in the top ten supply over 2% of the sample.

What the study reported, not specific to this receptor: Some IMGT-functional V segments, including TRBV6-2 and TRBV6-3, could not be told apart with the 87-base-pair reads, so those segments were excluded. The earlier analysis of around 600 of the donors excluded roughly 17 rarely observed V segments, including chromosome 9 orphons, because counts were too low. In a later analysis, HLA-associated TCR beta chains showed more clonal expansion and lower generation probabilities than non-associated chains that were equally common. A further reported finding was that TCR beta sequences accurately predicted the HLA-A and HLA-B alleles for most subjects in the first cohort. Broadly in line with IMGT annotations, most TCR beta V segments showed up in productive rearrangements about 90% or about 30% of the time in an earlier analysis of some 590 of the donors. A cluster of highly shared sequence variants was judged likely to represent a technical artifact of the sequencing pipeline. CMV serostatus was the only immune exposure information available for the cohort. The classifier was reported to diagnose cytomegalovirus status with high specificity and sensitivity in both the original and validation cohorts. An association between a missense DCLRE1C variant and V-gene and J-gene trimming of TCR beta chains was found in a later genetic analysis and replicated in an independent cohort. Most CMV-associated TCR beta chains appeared to be HLA-restricted in a later analysis, and the HLA associations seemed to be driven largely by CMV exposure. The authors suggested that the approach could potentially be extended to other disease states and immunological phenotypes. A later analysis found that TCR association rates varied across HLA loci, with DRB1 alleles showing the most associated TCRs and HLA-C alleles the fewest. When HLA alleles, especially DR and DQ, strongly co-occurred, TCR associations were difficult to assign to individual alleles. Three of the identified cytomegalovirus-associated TCR beta chains were confirmed in vitro to be specific for cytomegalovirus antigens. Linkage disequilibrium might explain the correlated functional status among segregating V segments, but an unknown experimental factor could not be ruled out. Sequencing depth was assumed to be roughly uniform across donors in the presence/absence analyses, though that assumption may not hold. Across donors, most TCR sequences were observed very rarely, whereas some public TCRs were present in many individuals. Specific HLA alleles were associated with some 15,000 TCR beta sequences at a false discovery rate of 0.05 in a later analysis. This cohort had only TCR beta chains sequenced, and the lack of alpha or paired-chain data limited which features could be detected. Because HLA typing was unavailable for some donors at each locus, only the typed subset was used in association tests. In the study, approximately 160 TCR beta chains were listed as associated with cytomegalovirus. Compared with the approximately 600-donor mean, donors in an Asian-associated ancestry cluster had fewer N-insertions in productive TCRs, according to a later genetic analysis. Several of the top co-occurrence clusters appeared to be linked to parvovirus B19, influenza, CMV and Epstein-Barr virus, according to a later analysis.

The cohort was made up of several hundred healthy bone marrow donors. All cohort members were sampled while nominally healthy, although unrecorded immune exposures were likely present. The donor was CMV seronegative and belonged to the group of several hundred seronegative cohort members. Every donor gave a peripheral blood sample, and the peripheral blood mononuclear cells from that sample were used for TCR beta sequencing. Genomic DNA was extracted from the blood cell samples with the Qiagen DNeasy Blood Extraction Kit. The source material was PBMCs. The chain is assembled from TRBV29-1 and TRBJ2-1, with no confident D gene call. This clonotype originated in a boy aged 5-17 years in good health and CMV-seronegative. The nucleotide sequence reads as follows: TGCAGCCATAGCCTCTATTCCTACAATGAGCAGTTCTTC. This is translated as CSHSLYSYNEQFF.